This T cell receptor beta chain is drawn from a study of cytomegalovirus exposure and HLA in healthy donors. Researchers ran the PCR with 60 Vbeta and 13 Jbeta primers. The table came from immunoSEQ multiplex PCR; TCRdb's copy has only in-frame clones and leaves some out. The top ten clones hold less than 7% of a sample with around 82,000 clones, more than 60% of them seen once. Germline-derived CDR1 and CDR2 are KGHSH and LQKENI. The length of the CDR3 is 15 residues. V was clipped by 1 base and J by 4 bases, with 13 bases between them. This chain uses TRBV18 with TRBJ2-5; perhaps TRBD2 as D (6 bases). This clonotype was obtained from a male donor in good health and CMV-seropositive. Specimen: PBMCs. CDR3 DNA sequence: TGTGCCAGCTCACCACGAGGGCAGGGAGGAGAGACCCAGTACTTC. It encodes CASSPRGQGGETQYF.